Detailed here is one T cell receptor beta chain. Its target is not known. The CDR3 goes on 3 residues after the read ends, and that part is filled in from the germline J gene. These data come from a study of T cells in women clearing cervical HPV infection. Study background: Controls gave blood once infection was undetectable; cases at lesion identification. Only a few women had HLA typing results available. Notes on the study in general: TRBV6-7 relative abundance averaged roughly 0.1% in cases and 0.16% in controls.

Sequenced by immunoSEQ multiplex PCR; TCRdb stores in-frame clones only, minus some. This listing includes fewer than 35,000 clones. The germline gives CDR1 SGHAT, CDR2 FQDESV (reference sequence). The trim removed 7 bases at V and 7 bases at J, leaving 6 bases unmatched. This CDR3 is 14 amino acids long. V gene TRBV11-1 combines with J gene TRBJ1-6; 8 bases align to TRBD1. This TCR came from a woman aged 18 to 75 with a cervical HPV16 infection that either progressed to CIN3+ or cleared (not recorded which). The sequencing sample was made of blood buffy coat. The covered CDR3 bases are TGTGCCAGCAACCTGGACAGGGTCAATTCACCC. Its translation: CASNLDRVNSP. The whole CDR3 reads CASNLDRVNSPLHF. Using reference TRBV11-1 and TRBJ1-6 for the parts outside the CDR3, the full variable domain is EAEVAQSPRYKITEKSQAVAFWCDPISGHATLYWYRQILGQGPELLVQFQDESVVDDSQLPKDRFSAERLKGVDSTLKIQPAELGDSAMYLCASNLDRVNSPLHFGNGTRLTVT.